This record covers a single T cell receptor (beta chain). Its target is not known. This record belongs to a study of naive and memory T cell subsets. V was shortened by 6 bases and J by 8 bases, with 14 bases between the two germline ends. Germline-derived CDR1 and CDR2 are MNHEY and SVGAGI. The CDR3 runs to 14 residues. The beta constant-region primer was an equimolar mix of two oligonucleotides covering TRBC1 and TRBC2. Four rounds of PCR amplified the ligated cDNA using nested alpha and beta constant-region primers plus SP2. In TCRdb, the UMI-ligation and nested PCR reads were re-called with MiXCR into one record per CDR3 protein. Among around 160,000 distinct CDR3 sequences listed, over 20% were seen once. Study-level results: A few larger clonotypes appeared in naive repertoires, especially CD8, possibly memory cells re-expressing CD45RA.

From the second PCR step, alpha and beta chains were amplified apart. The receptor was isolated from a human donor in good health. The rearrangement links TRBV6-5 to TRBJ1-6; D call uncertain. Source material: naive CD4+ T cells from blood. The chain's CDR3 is CASSGRGGDSPLHF. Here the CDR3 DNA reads TGTGCCAGCAGCGGGCGGGGTGGTGATTCACCCCTCCACTTT.